This T cell receptor (beta chain) was profiled in a study of cytomegalovirus exposure and HLA in healthy donors (dated by TCRdb to 2015 to 2018). Concerning the study at large: An earlier analysis of 587 of the donors reported over 250 Gb of sequence data and 95 million to 130 million unique TCR beta sequences obtained from about 200 million T cells. The T cell repertoires of under 750 subjects were profiled by immunosequencing and related to cytomegalovirus serostatus. Across approximately 400 genotyped donors of the cohort, an average of about 200,000 unique TCR beta nucleotide sequences per donor were sequenced, and approximately 17% of those sequences were non-productive. Around 320 gigabases of sequencing data and 70 million to 100 million unique TCR sequences were included in an early release covering about 700 HLA-typed donors. Typing coverage varied by locus: about 629-630 donors for A, B, C, DRB1 and DQB1; approximately 500 for DQA1; approximately 610 for DPA1; 400 to 480 for DPB1. Because of strong linkage in the cohort, roughly five DR-DQ haplotypes were treated as single units for association and clustering. Rather than drawing on any new phenotypic data, the later analysis identified candidate immune exposures from TCR beta sequences and the way those sequences occurred across donors. In addition to the first cohort of 650 to 800 subjects, a separate validation cohort of over 90 different subjects was used. Every discovery cohort repertoire had been produced on one sequencing platform. Alongside the repertoire data, information on donor age, sex, ethnicity and CMV serostatus was compiled. A later analysis re-analyzed previously published TCR beta repertoires from hundreds of donors and added high-resolution HLA genotyping to study TCR occurrence patterns. In an earlier analysis of 500 to 650 of the donors, high-throughput TCR beta sequencing was used to judge whether each TCR beta V gene segment behaved as functional or pseudogenic. The study aimed to test whether cataloging public T cell receptors could reveal signatures of past pathogen exposure. A later genetic analysis took genome-wide SNP genotypes for about 55% of the 666 donors and used that subset as a discovery cohort. HLA typing covered class I and class II loci at four-digit resolution. The genetic ancestry cluster associated with self-reported Caucasian donors included 65% to 90% of the approximately 430 genotyped donors. The study combined high-throughput TCR immunosequencing, statistical association of individual TCRs with disease status, and machine learning to predict cytomegalovirus infection status. What the work shows at the level of the full study, not this receptor alone: Broadly in line with IMGT annotations, most TCR beta V segments showed up in productive rearrangements about 87% or about 30% of the time in an earlier analysis of about 500 of the donors. Assigning TCR associations to individual alleles was difficult when HLA alleles, especially DR and DQ, strongly co-occurred. Specific HLA alleles were associated with around 18,000 TCR beta sequences at a false discovery rate of 0.05 in a later analysis. In the study, around 150 TCR beta chains were listed as associated with cytomegalovirus. According to a later genetic analysis, donors in an Asian-associated ancestry cluster had fewer N-insertions in productive TCRs than the approximately 650-donor mean. Several of the top co-occurrence clusters appeared to be linked to parvovirus B19, influenza, CMV and Epstein-Barr virus, according to a later analysis. A later analysis found that TCR association rates varied across HLA loci, with DRB1 alleles showing the most associated TCRs and HLA-C alleles the fewest. The only immune exposure information available for the cohort was CMV serostatus. HLA typing was unavailable for some donors at each locus, so association tests used only the typed subset. The authors suggested that the approach could potentially be generalized to other disease states and immunological phenotypes. While some public TCRs were present in many individuals, most TCR sequences turned up only very rarely across donors. Compared with equally common non-associated chains, HLA-associated TCR beta chains in a later analysis were more clonally expanded and had lower generation probabilities. Correlated functional status among segregating V segments might be attributable to linkage disequilibrium, but an unknown experimental factor could not be ruled out. According to a later analysis, most CMV-associated TCR beta chains appeared to be HLA-restricted, and the HLA associations seemed to be driven largely by CMV exposure. A further reported finding was that TCR beta sequences accurately predicted the HLA-A and HLA-B alleles for most subjects in the first cohort. The sequencing pipeline was judged likely to have produced a cluster of highly shared sequence variants as a technical artifact. Some IMGT-functional V segments, including TRBV6-2 and TRBV6-3, could not be told apart with the 87-base-pair reads, so those segments were excluded. In a later genetic analysis, a missense DCLRE1C variant was associated with V-gene and J-gene trimming of TCR beta chains, and the association was replicated in an independent cohort. Because counts were too low, some 17 rarely observed V segments, including chromosome 9 orphons, were excluded from the earlier analysis of 587 of the donors. The classifier was reported to diagnose cytomegalovirus status with high specificity and sensitivity in both the original and validation cohorts. In vitro tests confirmed that a few of the cytomegalovirus-associated TCR beta chains recognize cytomegalovirus antigens. Presence/absence analyses assumed roughly uniform sequencing depth across donors, an assumption that may not hold. In this cohort, only TCR beta chains were sequenced, and detectable features were limited by the absence of alpha or paired-chain data.

CDR3 length: 17 amino acids, cysteine to phenylalanine. Kept here is only the CDR3 DNA, which spans 51 bases and is read in frame from base 1. The germline V gene yields KGHSH for CDR1 and LQKENI for CDR2. V is shortened by 3 bases, J by 4 bases, and the region joining them spans 19 bases. The cohort comprised approximately 700 healthy bone marrow donors. At the time of sampling, every cohort member was nominally healthy, though immune exposures that went unrecorded were likely present. The donor was CMV seronegative and belonged to the group of over 300 seronegative cohort members. Every donor gave a peripheral blood sample, and the peripheral blood mononuclear cells from that sample were used for TCR beta sequencing. The Qiagen DNeasy Blood Extraction Kit was used to extract genomic DNA from the blood cell samples. Details on this clone: Its specific antigen is unknown. No base quality information exists; no much larger clone differs at one position.

Receptor libraries were prepared by the immunoSEQ multiplex PCR assay. For the multiplex PCR, a mixture combining 60 forward primers for TCR Vbeta segments and 13 reverse primers for TCR Jbeta segments was used. Amplification of the CDR3 region of rearranged TCR beta genes was performed with a multiplex PCR assay on genomic DNA. The Illumina HiSeq System was used to sequence the amplified TCR beta libraries as 87-base-pair reads. Turning to the authors' computational methods: Across the 500 to 750 repertoires, a later analysis counted tens of millions of unique TCR beta chains, roughly 11 million of which were shared by at least two donors. A nearest-neighbor algorithm error-corrected the raw reads and collapsed the reads into unique sequences, merging closely related sequences to remove PCR and sequencing errors. V, D and J gene segments were assigned by aligning CDR3 sequences to IMGT reference sequences. For a sequence to be retained, a match of at least six nucleotides was required to both a V gene segment and a J gene segment. Rearrangements were called productive when the CDR3 lacked stop codons and stayed in frame with V and J; all others were non-productive. Following IMGT convention, CDR3 was defined as the stretch from the second conserved V-encoded cysteine to the conserved J-encoded phenylalanine. Sequences without an unambiguous match to a single V gene segment were excluded from the earlier analysis of several hundred of the donors. An earlier analysis of about 590 of the donors classified V segments as functional when productive rearrangements were above 56.7% and as segregating when the standard deviation between donors was above 5%. To diagnose cytomegalovirus status from the catalog of TCR beta chain sequences, a statistical classification framework was built. In a later analysis, V and J genes were assigned by comparing TCR nucleotide sequences against IMGT/GENE-DB human TR gene sequences. In a later analysis, CDR3 sequences and most-parsimonious VDJ recombination scenarios were assigned using the TCRdist pipeline. In a later analysis, each TCR beta chain was defined by its CDR3 amino acid sequence together with its V-gene family, and reads lacking a unique V-gene family were excluded. As a way to deal with suspected cross-contamination and a sequencing artifact, a later analysis dropped 592 nucleotide sequences that were highly shared and had low generation probability. For each public chain, a later analysis derived a clonal expansion index from normalized ranks of inferred template counts within each repertoire. In a later analysis, generation probabilities were computed using a VDJ recombination model fitted to out-of-frame rearrangements, and the results were checked against IGoR. A later analysis scored TCR-TCR, TCR-HLA and TCR-CMV co-occurrence with hypergeometric tests, applying a repertoire-size bias correction to TCR pairs. A later analysis estimated false discovery rates by permuting HLA or CMV assignments 20 times. In a later analysis, co-occurring TCRs were grouped using DBSCAN, and TCRdist sequence similarity was added for clustering within HLA-allele-positive subsets. Co-occurrence clustering excluded repertoires with fewer than 30,000 or more than 120,000 public chains, plus five with anomalous nucleotide sharing. TCRdb provides this immuneACCESS table in a form limited to in-frame rearrangements. Some clones are lacking; in checked studies, under half of them reflect an unresolved V gene, and why the rest are absent is not known. V and J calls and clone size are those listed in that table; D and trimming were worked out from the DNA. A total of fewer than 250,000 clones appear in this sample, around three quarters of them only once. In total, the top ten clones hold around 1.6% of the sample.

The clonotype comes from a woman between 18 and 29 years old in good health and CMV-seronegative. The chain is assembled from TRBV18 and TRBJ1-5; no D segment can be confidently identified. The sample taken for sequencing was PBMCs. CDR3 loop: CASSPRAVDSYNQPQHF. In nucleotides, the sequence is TGTGCCAGCTCACCGAGAGCAGTCGACTCTTATAATCAGCCCCAGCATTTT.